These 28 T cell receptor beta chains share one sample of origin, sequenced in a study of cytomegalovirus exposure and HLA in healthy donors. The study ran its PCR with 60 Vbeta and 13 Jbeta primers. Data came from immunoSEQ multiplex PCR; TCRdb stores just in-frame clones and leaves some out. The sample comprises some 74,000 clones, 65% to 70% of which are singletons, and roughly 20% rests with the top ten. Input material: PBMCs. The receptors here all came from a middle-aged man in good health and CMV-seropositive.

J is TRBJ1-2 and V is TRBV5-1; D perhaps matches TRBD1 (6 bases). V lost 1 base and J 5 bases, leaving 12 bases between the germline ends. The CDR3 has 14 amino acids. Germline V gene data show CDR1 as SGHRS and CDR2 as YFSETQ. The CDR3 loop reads CASSLQGLGYGYTF. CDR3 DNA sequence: TGCGCCAGCAGCTTGCAGGGGCTTGGTTATGGCTACACCTTC.

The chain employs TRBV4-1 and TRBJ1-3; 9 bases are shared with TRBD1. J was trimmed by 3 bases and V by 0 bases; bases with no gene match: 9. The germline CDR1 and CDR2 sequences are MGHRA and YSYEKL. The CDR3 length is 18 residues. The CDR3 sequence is CASSQDRWGQGGGNTIYF. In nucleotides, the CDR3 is TGCGCCAGCAGCCAAGATCGATGGGGACAGGGAGGTGGAAACACCATATATTTT.

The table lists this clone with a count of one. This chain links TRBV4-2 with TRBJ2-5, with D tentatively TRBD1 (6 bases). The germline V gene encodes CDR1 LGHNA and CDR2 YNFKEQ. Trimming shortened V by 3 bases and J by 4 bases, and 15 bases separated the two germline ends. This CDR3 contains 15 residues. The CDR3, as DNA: TGTGCCAGCAGCCACTACACTTCGGACAGAGAGACCCAGTACTTC. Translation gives CASSHYTSDRETQYF.

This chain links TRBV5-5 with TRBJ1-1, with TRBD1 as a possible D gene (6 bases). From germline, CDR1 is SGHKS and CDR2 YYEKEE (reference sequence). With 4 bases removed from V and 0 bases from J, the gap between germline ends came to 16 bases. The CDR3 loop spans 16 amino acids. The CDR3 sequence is CASSPDSLIMNTEAFF. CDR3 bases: TGTGCCAGCAGCCCGGACAGCCTGATTATGAACACTGAAGCTTTCTTT.

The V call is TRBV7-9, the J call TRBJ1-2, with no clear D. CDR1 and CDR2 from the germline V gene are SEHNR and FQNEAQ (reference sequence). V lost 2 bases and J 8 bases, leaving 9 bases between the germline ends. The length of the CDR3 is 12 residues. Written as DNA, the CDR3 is TGTGCCAGCAGCTTAAGTAGTCGGGGCTACACCTTC. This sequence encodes CASSLSSRGYTF.

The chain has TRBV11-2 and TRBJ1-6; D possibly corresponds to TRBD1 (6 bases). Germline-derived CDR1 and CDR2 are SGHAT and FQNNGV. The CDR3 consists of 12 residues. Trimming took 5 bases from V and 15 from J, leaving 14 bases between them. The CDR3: CASSRPLDSLHF. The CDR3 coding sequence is TGTGCCAGCAGCCGACCCTTGGACAGCCTCCACTTT.

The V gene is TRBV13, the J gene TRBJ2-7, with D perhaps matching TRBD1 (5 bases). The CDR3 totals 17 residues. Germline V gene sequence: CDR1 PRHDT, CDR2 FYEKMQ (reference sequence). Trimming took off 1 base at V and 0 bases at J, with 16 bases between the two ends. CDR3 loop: CASSLVQGLGSSYEQYF. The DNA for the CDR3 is TGTGCCAGCAGCTTAGTCCAGGGCTTGGGAAGCTCCTACGAGCAGTACTTC.

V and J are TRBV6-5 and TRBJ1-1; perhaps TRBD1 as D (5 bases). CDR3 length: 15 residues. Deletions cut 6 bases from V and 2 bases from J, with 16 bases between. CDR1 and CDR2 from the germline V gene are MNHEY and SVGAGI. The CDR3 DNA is TGTGCCAGCAGAGATGGGACTTTGGGAAACACTGAAGCTTTCTTT. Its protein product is CASRDGTLGNTEAFF.

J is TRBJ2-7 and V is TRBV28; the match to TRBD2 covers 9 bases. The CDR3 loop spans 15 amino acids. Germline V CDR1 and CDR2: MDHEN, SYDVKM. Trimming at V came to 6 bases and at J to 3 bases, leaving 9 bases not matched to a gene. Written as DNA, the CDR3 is TGTGCCAGCAGAGACTTAGCGGGGGTGAGCTACGAGCAGTACTTC. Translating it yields CASRDLAGVSYEQYF.

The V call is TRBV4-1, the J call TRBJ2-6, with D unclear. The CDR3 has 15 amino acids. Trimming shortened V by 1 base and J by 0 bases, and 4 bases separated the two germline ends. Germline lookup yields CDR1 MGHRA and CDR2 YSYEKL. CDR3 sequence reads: CASSQASSGANVLTF. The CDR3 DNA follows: TGCGCCAGCAGCCAAGCCAGCTCTGGGGCCAACGTCCTGACTTTC.

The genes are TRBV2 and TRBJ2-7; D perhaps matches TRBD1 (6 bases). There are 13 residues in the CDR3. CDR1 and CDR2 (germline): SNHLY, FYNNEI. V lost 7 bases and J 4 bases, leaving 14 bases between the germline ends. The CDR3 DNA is TGTGCCAGCATCAACGGCAGGGGTTACGAGCAGTACTTC. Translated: CASINGRGYEQYF.

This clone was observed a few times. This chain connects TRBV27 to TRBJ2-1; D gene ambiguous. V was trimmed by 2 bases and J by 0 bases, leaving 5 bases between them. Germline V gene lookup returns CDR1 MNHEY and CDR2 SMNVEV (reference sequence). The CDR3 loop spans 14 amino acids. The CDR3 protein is CASSLASSYNEQFF. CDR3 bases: TGTGCCAGCAGTTTAGCCAGCTCCTACAATGAGCAGTTCTTC.

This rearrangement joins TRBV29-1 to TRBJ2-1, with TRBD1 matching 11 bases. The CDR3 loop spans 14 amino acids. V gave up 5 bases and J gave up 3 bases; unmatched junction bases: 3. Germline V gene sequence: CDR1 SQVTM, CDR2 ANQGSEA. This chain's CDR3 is CSVTGTGGYNEQFF. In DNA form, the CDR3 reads TGCAGCGTTACCGGGACAGGGGGCTACAATGAGCAGTTCTTC.

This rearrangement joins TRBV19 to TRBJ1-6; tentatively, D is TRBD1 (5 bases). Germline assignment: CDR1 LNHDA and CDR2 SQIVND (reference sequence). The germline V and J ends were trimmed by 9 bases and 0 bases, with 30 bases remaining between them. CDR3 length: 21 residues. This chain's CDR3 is CARVPSERGHLNSSYNSPLHF. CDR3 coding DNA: TGTGCCAGAGTACCGAGCGAGAGAGGACATTTAAACAGCTCCTATAATTCACCCCTCCACTTT.

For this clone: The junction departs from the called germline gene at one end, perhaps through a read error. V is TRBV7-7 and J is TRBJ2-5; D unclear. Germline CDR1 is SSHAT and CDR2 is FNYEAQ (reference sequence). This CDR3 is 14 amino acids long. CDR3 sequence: CASSLDPEYETQYF. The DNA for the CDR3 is TGTGCTAGCAGCTTAGATCCTGAGTATGAGACCCAGTACTTC.

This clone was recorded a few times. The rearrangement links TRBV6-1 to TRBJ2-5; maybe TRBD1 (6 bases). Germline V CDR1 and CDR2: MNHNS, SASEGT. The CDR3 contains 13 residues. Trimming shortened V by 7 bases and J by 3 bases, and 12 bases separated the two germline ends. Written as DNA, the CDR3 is TGTGCCAGCAAAAGGACAGAAAAAGAGACCCAGTACTTC. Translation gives CASKRTEKETQYF.

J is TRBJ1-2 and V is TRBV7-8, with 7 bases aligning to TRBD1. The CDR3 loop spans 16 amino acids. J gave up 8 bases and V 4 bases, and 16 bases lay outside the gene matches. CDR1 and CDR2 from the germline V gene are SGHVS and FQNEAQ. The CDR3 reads CASSSLKRTGGEGYTF. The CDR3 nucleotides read TGTGCCAGCAGCTCCTTGAAAAGGACAGGAGGAGAAGGCTACACCTTC.

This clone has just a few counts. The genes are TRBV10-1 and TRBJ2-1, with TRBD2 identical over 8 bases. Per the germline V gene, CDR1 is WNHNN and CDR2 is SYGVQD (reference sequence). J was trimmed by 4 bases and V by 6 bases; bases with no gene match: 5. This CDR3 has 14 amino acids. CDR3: CASSREGLYNEQFF. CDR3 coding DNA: TGCGCCAGCAGCCGGGAGGGCCTTTACAATGAGCAGTTCTTC.

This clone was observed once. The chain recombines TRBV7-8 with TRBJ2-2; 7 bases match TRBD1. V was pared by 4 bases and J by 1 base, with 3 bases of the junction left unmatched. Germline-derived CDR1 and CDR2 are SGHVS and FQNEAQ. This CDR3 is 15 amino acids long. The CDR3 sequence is CASSSRTGNTGELFF. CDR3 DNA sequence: TGTGCCAGCAGCTCTCGGACAGGGAACACCGGGGAGCTGTTTTTT.

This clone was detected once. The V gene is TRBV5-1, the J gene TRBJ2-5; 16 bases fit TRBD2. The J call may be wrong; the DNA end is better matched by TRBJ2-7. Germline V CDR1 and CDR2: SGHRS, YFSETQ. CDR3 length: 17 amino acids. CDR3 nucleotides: TGCGCCAGCAGCTCCCCGGGACTAGCGGGGGGGCCCTACGAGCAGTACTTC. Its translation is CASSSPGLAGGPYEQYF.

CDR3 amino acids: CASTKGGRVVNEQFF. Written as DNA, the CDR3 is TGTGCCAGCACCAAAGGTGGGAGGGTTGTGAATGAGCAGTTCTTC. The gene calls are TRBV7-8 and TRBJ2-1, with TRBD2 identical over 7 bases. This CDR3 spans 15 amino acids. V trimming: 7 bases; J trimming: 7 bases; junction bases outside the gene matches: 13. Germline CDR1 is SGHVS and CDR2 is FQNEAQ.

The CDR3: CASIAGNEQFF. Written as DNA, the CDR3 is TGTGCCAGTATCGCGGGCAATGAGCAGTTCTTC. This chain uses TRBV19 with TRBJ2-1; weak D call: TRBD2 (5 bases). The germline V and J ends were trimmed by 7 bases and 6 bases, with 7 bases remaining between them. The germline gives CDR1 LNHDA, CDR2 SQIVND (reference sequence). The CDR3 totals 11 residues.

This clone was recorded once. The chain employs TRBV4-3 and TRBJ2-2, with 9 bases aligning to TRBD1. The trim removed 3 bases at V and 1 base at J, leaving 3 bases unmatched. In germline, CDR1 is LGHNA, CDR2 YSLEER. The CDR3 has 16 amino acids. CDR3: CASSQGTGRNTGELFF. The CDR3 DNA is TGCGCCAGCAGCCAGGGGACAGGGAGGAACACCGGGGAGCTGTTTTTT.

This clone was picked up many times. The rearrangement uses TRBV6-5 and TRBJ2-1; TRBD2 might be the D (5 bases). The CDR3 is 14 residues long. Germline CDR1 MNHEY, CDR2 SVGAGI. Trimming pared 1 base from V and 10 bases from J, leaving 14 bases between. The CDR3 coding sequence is TGTGCCAGCAGTTACTTCCCGGGAAGAGGCGAGCAGTTCTTC. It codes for CASSYFPGRGEQFF.

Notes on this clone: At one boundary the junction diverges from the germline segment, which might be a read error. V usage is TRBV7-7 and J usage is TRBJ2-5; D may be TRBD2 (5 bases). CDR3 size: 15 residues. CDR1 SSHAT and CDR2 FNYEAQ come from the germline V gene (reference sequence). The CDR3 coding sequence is TGTGCTAGCAGCCCTTCCCGAGGCACAGAGGGGACCCAGTACTTC. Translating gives CASSPSRGTEGTQYF.

The CDR3 spells CASSSKGGGQYEQYF. The CDR3 nucleotides read TGCGCCAGCAGCTCCAAAGGAGGGGGCCAATACGAGCAGTACTTC. The gene calls are TRBV5-1 and TRBJ2-7; D perhaps matches TRBD1 (7 bases). This CDR3 spans 15 amino acids. Looked up from germline, CDR1 is SGHRS and CDR2 is YFSETQ. Deletions cut 3 bases from V and 4 bases from J, with 17 bases between.

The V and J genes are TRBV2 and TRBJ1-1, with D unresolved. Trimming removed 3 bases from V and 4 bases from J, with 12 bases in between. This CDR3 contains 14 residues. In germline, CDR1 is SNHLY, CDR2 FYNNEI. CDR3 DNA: TGTGCCAGCAGTGAGGCGGCGTTGGGCACTGAAGCTTTCTTT. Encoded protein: CASSEAALGTEAFF.

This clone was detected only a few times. This CDR3 is CASSMRSQPQHF. Written as DNA, the CDR3 is TGTGCCAGTAGTATGAGGTCCCAGCCCCAGCATTTT. The gene calls are TRBV19 and TRBJ1-5, with D unresolved. This CDR3 is 12 amino acids long. Trimming took off 3 bases at V and 7 bases at J, with 7 bases between the two ends. CDR1 LNHDA and CDR2 SQIVND come from the germline V gene (reference sequence).